Following are 21 T cell receptor beta chains from one sample sequenced in a study of shared clonotypes between healthy human individuals. The assay was immunoSEQ multiplex PCR, and TCRdb's table has in-frame clones only and misses some. The sample lists about 2 million clones, 85% to 95% occurring once. Sequencing was carried out using naive CD4+ T cells sorted from blood. As to subset: CD45RA+ positively selected. Receptors were obtained from a man aged 18 to 35 in good health.

The chain has TRBV9 and TRBJ2-2, with D perhaps TRBD1 (6 bases). CDR1 is SGDLS, CDR2 YYNGEE, per germline. The CDR3 is 16 residues long. V was trimmed by 0 bases and J by 4 bases, leaving 13 bases between them. The CDR3 reads CASSVGLGAGTGELFF. The DNA of the CDR3 is TGTGCCAGCAGCGTAGGTCTGGGGGCCGGCACCGGGGAGCTGTTTTTT.

The V call is TRBV28, the J call TRBJ1-4; D unresolved. V shed 2 bases and J shed 8 bases, with 18 bases lying between them. This CDR3 region has 16 residues. CDR1 is MDHEN and CDR2 is SYDVKM in the germline V gene. In DNA, the CDR3 is TGTGCCAGCAGTTTACCCCCCGCAGAGGCCAAAGAAAAACTGTTTTTT. This gives the protein CASSLPPAEAKEKLFF.

CDR3 protein: CASRLLAGAYNEQFF. CDR3 DNA: TGTGCCAGCAGGCTGCTAGCGGGAGCCTACAATGAGCAGTTCTTC. V and J are TRBV5-4 and TRBJ2-1, with TRBD2 matching over 10 bases. J was trimmed by 2 bases and V by 5 bases; bases with no gene match: 4. This CDR3 spans 15 amino acids. Germline CDR1 reads SGHNT; CDR2 reads YYREEE (reference sequence).

To note about this clone: At the DNA level, this CDR3 is encoded by other sequences in the same sample as well. J is TRBJ2-5 and V is TRBV5-1; no clear D. Trimming shortened V by 0 bases and J by 2 bases, and 8 bases separated the two germline ends. CDR1 SGHRS and CDR2 YFSETQ come from the germline V gene. This CDR3 is 14 amino acids long. Here the CDR3 reads CASSLGGRQETQYF. The CDR3 DNA is TGCGCCAGCAGCTTGGGTGGAAGACAAGAGACCCAGTACTTC.

The rearrangement links TRBV19 to TRBJ1-2; perhaps TRBD1 as D (5 bases). The CDR3 is 12 amino acids. The germline V and J ends were trimmed by 4 bases and 8 bases, with 11 bases remaining between them. Germline V lookup: CDR1 LNHDA, CDR2 SQIVND (reference sequence). The CDR3 bases are TGTGCCAGTAGTACGGGTACAGGAGGCTACACCTTC. It yields the protein CASSTGTGGYTF.

This sequence joins TRBV5-1 and TRBJ1-2; no reliable D call. V was clipped by 8 bases and J by 11 bases, with 28 bases between them. This CDR3 contains 15 residues. Germline assignment: CDR1 SGHRS and CDR2 YFSETQ. The CDR3, as DNA: TGCGCCAGTAGGGCCGCAGGCGGGAGTGCGGAGGTATACACCTTC. The encoded protein is CASRAAGGSAEVYTF.

The chain joins TRBV19 to TRBJ2-6; D gene ambiguous. Germline CDR1 LNHDA, CDR2 SQIVND (reference sequence). V was cut by 7 bases and J by 0 bases, with 10 bases left in between. The CDR3 has 15 amino acids. For the CDR3, the DNA is TGTGCCAGTACCGACCTTAGCTCTGGGGCCAACGTCCTGACTTTC. This gives the protein CASTDLSSGANVLTF.

This sequence joins TRBV4-1 and TRBJ1-5; the D is unclear. The CDR3 is 13 residues long. V lost 2 bases, J lost 7 bases, and 9 bases lay in between. Germline CDR1 MGHRA, CDR2 YSYEKL. Here the CDR3 DNA reads TGCGCCAGCAGCCAACCTGGCAGCCAGCCCCAGCATTTT. Protein product: CASSQPGSQPQHF.

Of note for this clone: Distinct nucleotide sequences in the sample also encode this CDR3. The J gene is TRBJ2-3, the V gene TRBV18; D is ambiguous. The V gene's germline CDR1 is KGHSH and CDR2 LQKENI. V gave up 0 bases and J gave up 5 bases, with 6 bases separating them. This CDR3 has 13 amino acids. The CDR3 sequence is CASSPPVVDTQYF. The CDR3 coding sequence is TGTGCCAGCTCACCACCGGTGGTAGATACGCAGTATTTT.

The gene calls are TRBV2 and TRBJ1-2; 7 nucleotides line up with TRBD1. V dropped 6 bases and J dropped 4; count of bases not matched to a gene: 11. Germline CDR1 SNHLY, CDR2 FYNNEI. The CDR3 length is 15 residues. CDR3 region: CASSPGTEQIYGYTF. CDR3 sequence (DNA): TGTGCCAGCAGCCCCGGGACAGAGCAGATCTATGGCTACACCTTC.

The rearrangement links TRBV5-4 to TRBJ2-2; no clear D gene. Germline-derived CDR1 and CDR2 are SGHNT and YYREEE (reference sequence). CDR3 size: 12 residues. V lost 8 bases and J 7 bases, leaving 12 bases between the germline ends. CDR3 amino acids: CASSPLDGELFF. For the CDR3, the DNA is TGTGCCAGTTCCCCCCTCGACGGGGAGCTGTTTTTT. The complete variable domain, with remaining parts taken from reference TRBV5-4 and TRBJ2-2, reads ETGVTQSPTHLIKTRGQQVTLRCSSQSGHNTVSWYQQALGQGPQFIFQYYREEENGRGNFPPRFSGLQFPNYSSELNVNALELDDSALYLCASSPLDGELFFGEGSRLTVL.

On this clone itself: This specimen includes other DNA sequences encoding the same CDR3. The CDR3 spells CASSLRTLQETQYF. CDR3 in DNA: TGTGCCAGCAGCTTAAGAACTCTACAAGAGACCCAGTACTTC. The V gene is TRBV7-9, the J gene TRBJ2-5; D not certain. CDR1 and CDR2 (germline): SEHNR, FQNEAQ (reference sequence). The V end was cut by 2 bases, the J end by 2 bases, with 9 bases between. The CDR3 consists of 14 residues.

The rearrangement links TRBV11-2 to TRBJ1-6, with 7 nucleotides matching TRBD1. V was pared by 5 bases and J by 7 bases, with 11 bases of the junction left unmatched. The germline V gene has CDR1 SGHAT and CDR2 FQNNGV. The CDR3 is 16 amino acids. CDR3 sequence reads: CASSPSTGSWNSPLHF. For the CDR3, the DNA is TGTGCCAGCAGCCCGTCGACAGGGTCGTGGAATTCACCCCTCCACTTT.

Regarding this clone: The sample contains more than one DNA sequence encoding this CDR3. J is TRBJ1-2 and V is TRBV9; D not resolved. Deletions cut 0 bases from V and 5 bases from J, with 11 bases between. The CDR3 totals 14 residues. CDR1 SGDLS and CDR2 YYNGEE come from the germline V gene. As DNA, the CDR3 is TGTGCCAGCAGCGTAGACGGAGCCGGGTATGGCTACACCTTC. It is translated as CASSVDGAGYGYTF.

CDR3 bases: TGCGCCAGCAGCTTGGATGGGACAGCACCCTACGAGCAGTACTTC. The encoded protein is CASSLDGTAPYEQYF. This sequence joins TRBV5-1 and TRBJ2-7, with TRBD1 matching 7 bases. With V trimmed by 0 bases and J by 2 bases, 5 bases remained unmatched. Per the germline V gene, CDR1 is SGHRS and CDR2 is YFSETQ. This CDR3 is 15 amino acids long.

This clone appeared a few times. For the CDR3, the DNA is TGTGCCAGCAGTCTGTTAACAGGGGCCGATGGCTACACCTTC. It encodes CASSLLTGADGYTF. This rearrangement joins TRBV6-5 to TRBJ1-2; 7 bases fit TRBD1. After removal of 5 bases from V and 6 bases from J, the junction contained 9 bases not matched to a gene. Germline assignment: CDR1 MNHEY and CDR2 SVGAGI. The CDR3 spans 14 residues.

The rearrangement uses TRBV18 and TRBJ2-2; 7 nucleotides line up with TRBD1. This CDR3 has 15 amino acids. V shed 5 bases, J shed 4 bases, and the junction held 7 bases outside the gene matches. Germline lookup yields CDR1 KGHSH and CDR2 LQKENI. CDR3 nucleotides: TGTGCCAGCTCATCCGGGACAGCGAGCACCGGGGAGCTGTTTTTT. Translating gives CASSSGTASTGELFF.

This clone was recorded only once. The genes are TRBV6-5 and TRBJ2-7, with 9 bases lining up with TRBD2. CDR1 and CDR2 from the germline V gene are MNHEY and SVGAGI. The CDR3 is 15 residues long. V gave up 4 bases and J gave up 4 bases; unmatched junction bases: 8. The CDR3, as DNA: TGTGCCAGCAGTTCCCTCGCTAGCGGGATATACGAGCAGTACTTC. As protein: CASSSLASGIYEQYF.

This chain links TRBV5-1 with TRBJ1-1; maybe TRBD1 (5 bases). The ends were cut back, 0 bases at V and 0 bases at J, with 18 bases in the middle. CDR1 is SGHRS and CDR2 is YFSETQ in the germline V gene. The CDR3 totals 18 residues. The CDR3 spells CASSLGPGPTWMNTEAFF. CDR3 coding DNA: TGCGCCAGCAGCTTGGGACCGGGGCCGACGTGGATGAACACTGAAGCTTTCTTT. Supplemented by reference TRBV5-1 and TRBJ1-1, the full variable domain reads KAGVTQTPRYLIKTRGQQVTLSCSPISGHRSVSWYQQTPGQGLQFLFEYFSETQRNKGNFPGRFSGRQFSNSRSEMNVSTLELGDSALYLCASSLGPGPTWMNTEAFFGQGTRLTVV.

The chain combines TRBV7-2 with TRBJ2-3; D not resolved. The CDR3 has 15 amino acids. V shed 1 base and J shed 1 base, with 9 bases lying between them. CDR1 is SGHTA and CDR2 is FQGNSA in the germline V gene. The CDR3 DNA is TGTGCCAGCAGCTTAGTGGGATGGCGCACAGATACGCAGTATTTT. Its protein product is CASSLVGWRTDTQYF.

This sequence joins TRBV2 and TRBJ2-6; 8 nucleotides match TRBD1. The CDR3 is made up of 15 amino acids. The germline V gene encodes CDR1 SNHLY and CDR2 FYNNEI. V trimming: 7 bases; J trimming: 4 bases; junction bases outside the gene matches: 6. The CDR3 loop is CASTLDRAGANVLTF. The CDR3, as DNA: TGTGCCAGCACCTTGGACAGGGCCGGGGCCAACGTCCTGACTTTC.